These T cell receptor beta chains were read from a single sample in a study of T cells in Graves' hyperthyroidism and ophthalmopathy. A single record per CDR3 protein comes from TCRdb applying MiXCR to the multiplex PCR reads. The data contain around 720,000 distinct CDR3 sequences, roughly a third of them singletons. The sequencing input was blood. All receptors come from a woman between 40 and 55 years old with Graves' hyperthyroidism. Each CDR3 is given with its conserved first and last residue. Each record gives: clone size, CDR3 length, J gene, V gene, D gene, CDR3 protein, CDR3 DNA. The D gene is left open where the match is weak. The size field is filled for only some rows; it gives once, few, many or a size class.

NA | 14 | TRBJ2-7 | TRBV29-1 | NA | CSLATGAGSYEQYF | TGCAGCTTAGCGACCGGGGCTGGCTCCTACGAGCAGTACTTC
many | 16 | TRBJ1-1 | TRBV7-6 | NA | CASSLAPTAQNTEAFF | TGTGCCAGCAGCTTAGCCCCCACAGCGCAGAACACTGAAGCTTTCTTT
many | 13 | TRBJ2-7 | TRBV6-4 | NA | CASSGGLNYEQYF | TGTGCCAGCAGTGGAGGACTTAACTACGAGCAGTACTTC
few | 13 | TRBJ1-6 | TRBV12-3/TRBV12-4 | NA | CASGVVHNSPLHF | TGTGCCAGCGGCGTGGTGCATAATTCACCCCTCCACTTT
NA | 14 | TRBJ1-1 | TRBV19 | TRBD1 | CASSPDDTGVEAFF | TGTGCCAGTAGCCCGGACGATACAGGGGTTGAAGCTTTCTTT
NA | 13 | TRBJ1-3 | TRBV25-1 | NA | CASRALSGNTIYF | TGTGCCAGCAGGGCATTATCGGGAAACACCATATATTTT
many | 15 | TRBJ1-1 | TRBV5-1 | NA | CASSLEPQMNTEAFF | TGCGCCAGCAGCTTGGAGCCCCAGATGAACACTGAAGCTTTCTTT
many | 15 | TRBJ2-5 | TRBV4-3 | NA | CASSQEPGRGETQYF | TGCGCCAGCAGCCAAGAACCAGGGCGGGGTGAGACCCAGTACTTC
many | 12 | TRBJ1-1 | TRBV19 | NA | CATQGHSTEAFF | TGTGCCACGCAAGGTCATAGTACTGAAGCTTTCTTT
few | 13 | TRBJ1-2 | TRBV29-1 | NA | CSVEPTLGYGYTF | TGCAGCGTTGAACCTACCCTAGGCTATGGCTACACCTTC
NA | 16 | TRBJ1-2 | TRBV12-3/TRBV12-4 | NA | CASSSTLDSPVYGYTF | TGTGCCAGCAGTTCCACCCTAGACAGCCCGGTCTATGGCTACACCTTC
NA | 11 | TRBJ1-5 | TRBV2 | NA | CASSDRQPQHF | TGTGCCAGCAGTGACCGGCAGCCCCAGCATTTT
many | 16 | TRBJ2-5 | TRBV7-9 | TRBD1 | CASSLGLRTGEETQYF | TGTGCCAGCAGCTTAGGGTTGAGGACAGGGGAAGAGACCCAGTACTTC
NA | 16 | TRBJ2-6 | TRBV10-3 | NA | CASRGGQYSGANVLTF | TGTGCCAGCAGGGGTGGACAGTACTCTGGGGCCAACGTCCTGACTTTC
many | 16 | TRBJ1-1 | TRBV10-2 | TRBD1 | CASSRVGGQGNTEAFF | TGCGCCAGCAGCCGAGTGGGGGGACAGGGGAACACTGAAGCTTTCTTT
NA | 20 | TRBJ2-6 | TRBV5-1 | NA | CASSLDRMRVGLNGANVLTF | TGCGCCAGCAGCTTGGATAGGATGCGGGTAGGGTTAAATGGGGCCAACGTCCTGACTTTC
few | 16 | TRBJ1-4 | TRBV13 | NA | CASSLAQQGSGEKLFF | TGTGCCAGCAGCTTAGCCCAGCAGGGGTCTGGTGAAAAACTGTTTTTT
few | 16 | TRBJ1-3 | TRBV7-2 | NA | CASSYRDGTSGNTIYF | TGTGCCAGCAGCTACAGGGACGGGACCTCTGGAAACACCATATATTTT
NA | 11 | TRBJ1-2 | TRBV20-1 | NA | CSATGDHGYTF | TGCAGTGCAACGGGGGACCATGGCTACACCTTC